This TCR beta chain comes out of a study of cytomegalovirus exposure and HLA in healthy donors (dated by TCRdb to about 2017). Looking at the study overall: According to a later analysis, one platform produced both the 110 or so validation repertoires and the 730 or so repertoires of the first cohort. The study was designed to test whether signatures of past pathogen exposure could be identified by cataloging public T cell receptors. The study combined high-throughput TCR immunosequencing, statistical association of individual TCRs with disease status, and machine learning to predict cytomegalovirus infection status. A separate validation cohort of roughly 130 different subjects was used in addition to the roughly 670-subject first cohort.

Library prep was done by the immunoSEQ multiplex PCR assay. The authors processed their data as follows. A statistical classification framework was developed to diagnose cytomegalovirus status using the catalog of TCR beta chain sequences. TCRdb mirrors the immuneACCESS table, restricted to in-frame sequences. Some clones are absent from its copies; in checked studies, under half trace to an unresolved V gene, and the reason for the others is unknown. V and J calls plus clone size are reproduced from that table; the DNA served to infer D and trimming. Counted in this sample were fewer than 400,000 clones; around 90% of them appeared once. The biggest ten clones account for approximately 0.9% of the sample. The CDR3 spans 12 residues, from the cysteine through the phenylalanine. The only DNA kept is the CDR3, 36 bases in frame from the first base. CDR1 and CDR2 are read off the germline V gene as SQVTM and ANQGSEA. V is shortened by 5 bases, J by 4 bases, and the region joining them spans 9 bases.

A remark on this clone: What antigen it recognizes has not been identified. Nothing much larger sits one base from this clone, and base qualities are not available.

The donors belonged to the validation cohort of about 120 subjects, which was separate from the roughly 680-subject first cohort. Broad study findings and their caveats: In vitro tests confirmed that a few of the cytomegalovirus-associated TCR beta chains recognize cytomegalovirus antigens. A later analysis had no HLA typing for the validation cohort, so co-occurrence there was scored across all 120 repertoires. Cytomegalovirus status was reported to be diagnosed by the classifier with high specificity and sensitivity in both the original and validation cohorts. While some public TCRs were present in many individuals, most TCR sequences turned up only very rarely across donors. In the study, about 150 TCR beta chains were listed as associated with cytomegalovirus. According to the authors, the approach could potentially be generalized to other disease states and immunological phenotypes. Subsequent analysis determined that TCRs grouped into clusters in the first cohort also showed a tendency toward co-occurrence across the 120 or so validation repertoires, and roughly 94% of cluster scores exceeded 0.

The sample consisted of PBMCs. The sequence came from a man in his thirties or forties in good health and CMV-seronegative. The rearrangement joined TRBV29-1 to TRBJ2-1, with no reliable assignment of the D segment. CDR3 sequence: CSVLVAYNEQFF. In nucleotide form, the sequence is TGCAGCGTTCTTGTAGCTTACAATGAGCAGTTCTTC.